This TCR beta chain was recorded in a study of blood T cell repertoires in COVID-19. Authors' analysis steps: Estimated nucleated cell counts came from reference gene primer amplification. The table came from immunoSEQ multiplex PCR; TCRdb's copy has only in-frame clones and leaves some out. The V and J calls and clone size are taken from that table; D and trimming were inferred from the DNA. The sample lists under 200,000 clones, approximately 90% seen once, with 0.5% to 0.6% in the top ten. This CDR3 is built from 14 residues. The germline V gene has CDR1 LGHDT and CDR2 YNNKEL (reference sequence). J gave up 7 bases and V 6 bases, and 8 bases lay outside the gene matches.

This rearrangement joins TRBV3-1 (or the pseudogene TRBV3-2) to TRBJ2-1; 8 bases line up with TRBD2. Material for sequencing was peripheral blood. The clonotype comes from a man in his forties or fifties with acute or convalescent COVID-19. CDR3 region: CASRFSGSRNEQFF. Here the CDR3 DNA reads TGTGCCAGCAGGTTCAGCGGGAGTAGGAATGAGCAGTTCTTC.